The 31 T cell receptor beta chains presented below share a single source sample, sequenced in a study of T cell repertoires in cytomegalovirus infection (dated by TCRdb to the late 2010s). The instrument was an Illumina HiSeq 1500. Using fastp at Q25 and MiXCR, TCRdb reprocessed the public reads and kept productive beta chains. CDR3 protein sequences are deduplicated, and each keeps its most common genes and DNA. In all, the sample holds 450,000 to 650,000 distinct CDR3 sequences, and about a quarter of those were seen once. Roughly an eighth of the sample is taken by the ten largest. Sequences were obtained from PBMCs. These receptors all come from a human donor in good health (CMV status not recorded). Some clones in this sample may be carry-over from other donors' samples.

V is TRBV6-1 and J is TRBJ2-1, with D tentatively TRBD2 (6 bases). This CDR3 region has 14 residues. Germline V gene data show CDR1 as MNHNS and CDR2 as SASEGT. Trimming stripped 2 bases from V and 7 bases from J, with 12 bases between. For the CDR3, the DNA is TGTGCCAGCAGTGAATTGTTAGCGGTTAATGAGCAGTTCTTC. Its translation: CASSELLAVNEQFF.

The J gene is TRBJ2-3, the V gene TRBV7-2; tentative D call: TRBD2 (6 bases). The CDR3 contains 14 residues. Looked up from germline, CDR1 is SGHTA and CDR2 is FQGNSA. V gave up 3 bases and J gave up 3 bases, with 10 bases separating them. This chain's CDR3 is CASSLLAPTDTQYF. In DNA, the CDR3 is TGTGCCAGCAGCTTGCTAGCGCCTACAGATACGCAGTATTTT.

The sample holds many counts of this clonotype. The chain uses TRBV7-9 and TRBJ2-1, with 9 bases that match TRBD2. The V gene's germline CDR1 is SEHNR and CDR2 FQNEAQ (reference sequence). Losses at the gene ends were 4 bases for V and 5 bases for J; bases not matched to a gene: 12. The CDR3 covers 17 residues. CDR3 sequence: CASSYSAGLAPHNEQFF. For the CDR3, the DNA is TGTGCCAGCAGCTACTCGGCCGGACTAGCGCCCCACAATGAGCAGTTCTTC.

In DNA form, the CDR3 reads TGTGCCAGCAGTCCCATCGCCACTCCAGGGAGTGGAAACACCATATATTTT. Translating gives CASSPIATPGSGNTIYF. The J gene is TRBJ1-3, the V gene TRBV27; TRBD1 is a possible D gene (5 bases). Trimming removed 5 bases from V and 3 bases from J, with 20 bases in between. CDR3 size: 17 residues. Germline loops: CDR1 MNHEY, CDR2 SMNVEV (reference sequence).

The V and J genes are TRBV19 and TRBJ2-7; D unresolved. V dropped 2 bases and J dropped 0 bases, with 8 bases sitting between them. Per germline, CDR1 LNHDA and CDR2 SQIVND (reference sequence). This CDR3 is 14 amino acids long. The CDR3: CASSIQESSYEQYV. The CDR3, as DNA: TGTGCCAGTAGTATACAAGAGAGCTCCTACGAGCAGTACGTC.

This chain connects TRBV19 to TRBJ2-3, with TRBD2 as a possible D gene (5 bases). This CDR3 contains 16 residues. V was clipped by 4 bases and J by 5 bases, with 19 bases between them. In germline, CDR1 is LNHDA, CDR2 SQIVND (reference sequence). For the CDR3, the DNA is TGTGCCAGTAGTAACAACCGGGCCTTCGGGATAGATACGCAGTATTTT. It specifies CASSNNRAFGIDTQYF.

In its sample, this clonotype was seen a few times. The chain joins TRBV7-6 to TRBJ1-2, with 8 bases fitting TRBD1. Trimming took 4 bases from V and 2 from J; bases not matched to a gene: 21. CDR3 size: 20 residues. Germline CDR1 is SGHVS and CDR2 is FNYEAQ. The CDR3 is CASSYNWGPKMTGANYGYTF. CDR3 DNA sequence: TGTGCCAGCAGCTATAACTGGGGTCCTAAAATGACAGGGGCCAACTATGGCTACACCTTC.

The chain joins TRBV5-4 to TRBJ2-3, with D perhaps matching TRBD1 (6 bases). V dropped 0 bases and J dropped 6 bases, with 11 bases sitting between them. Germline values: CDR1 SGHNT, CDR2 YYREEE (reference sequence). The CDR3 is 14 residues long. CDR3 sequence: CASSLEGGRDTQYF. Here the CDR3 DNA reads TGTGCCAGCAGCTTGGAAGGGGGTCGTGATACGCAGTATTTT.

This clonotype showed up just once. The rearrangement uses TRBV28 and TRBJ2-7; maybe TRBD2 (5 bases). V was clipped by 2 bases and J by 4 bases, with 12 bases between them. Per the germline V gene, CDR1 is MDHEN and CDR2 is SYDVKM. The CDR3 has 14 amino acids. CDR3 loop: CASSLDGVTYEQYF. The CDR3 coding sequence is TGTGCCAGCAGTTTAGACGGGGTTACGTACGAGCAGTACTTC.

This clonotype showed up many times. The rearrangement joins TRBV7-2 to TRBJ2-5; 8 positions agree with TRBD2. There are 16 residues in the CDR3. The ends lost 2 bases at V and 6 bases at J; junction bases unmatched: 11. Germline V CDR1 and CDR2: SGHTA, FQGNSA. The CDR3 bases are TGTGCCAGCAGCTTAAATCCGGGAGGGGACTGGCAGACCCAGTACTTC. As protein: CASSLNPGGDWQTQYF.

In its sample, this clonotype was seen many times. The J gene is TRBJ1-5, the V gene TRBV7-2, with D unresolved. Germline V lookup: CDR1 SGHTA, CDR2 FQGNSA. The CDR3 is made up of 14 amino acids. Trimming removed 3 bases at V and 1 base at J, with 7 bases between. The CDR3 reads CASSFGESNQPQHF. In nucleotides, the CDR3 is TGTGCCAGCAGCTTCGGAGAGAGCAATCAGCCCCAGCATTTT.

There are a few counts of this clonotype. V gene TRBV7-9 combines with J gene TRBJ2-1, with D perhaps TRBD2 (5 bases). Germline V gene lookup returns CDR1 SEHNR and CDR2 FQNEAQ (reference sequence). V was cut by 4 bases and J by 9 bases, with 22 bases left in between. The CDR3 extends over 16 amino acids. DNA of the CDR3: TGTGCCAGCAGCTCCGGGATCCCGTCGAATTCGTTTGAGCAGTTCTTC. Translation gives CASSSGIPSNSFEQFF.

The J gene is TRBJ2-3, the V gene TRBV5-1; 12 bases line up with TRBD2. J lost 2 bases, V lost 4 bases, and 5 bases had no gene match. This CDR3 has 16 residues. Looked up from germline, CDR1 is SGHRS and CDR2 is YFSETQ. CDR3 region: CASSAGLAGFTDTQYF. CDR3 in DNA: TGCGCCAGCAGCGCCGGACTAGCGGGATTCACAGATACGCAGTATTTT.

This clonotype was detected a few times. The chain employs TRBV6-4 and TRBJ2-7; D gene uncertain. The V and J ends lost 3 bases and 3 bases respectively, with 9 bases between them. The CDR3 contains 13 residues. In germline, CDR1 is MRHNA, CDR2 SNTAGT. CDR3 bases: TGTGCCAGCAGTGAGAAGGGCCGCTACGAGCAGTACTTC. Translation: CASSEKGRYEQYF.

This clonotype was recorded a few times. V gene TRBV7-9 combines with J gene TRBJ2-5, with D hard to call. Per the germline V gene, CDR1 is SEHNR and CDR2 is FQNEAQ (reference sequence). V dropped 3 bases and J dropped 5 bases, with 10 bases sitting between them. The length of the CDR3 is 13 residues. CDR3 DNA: TGTGCCAGCAGCTTCGTTCCGGCGGAGACCCAGTACTTC. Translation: CASSFVPAETQYF.

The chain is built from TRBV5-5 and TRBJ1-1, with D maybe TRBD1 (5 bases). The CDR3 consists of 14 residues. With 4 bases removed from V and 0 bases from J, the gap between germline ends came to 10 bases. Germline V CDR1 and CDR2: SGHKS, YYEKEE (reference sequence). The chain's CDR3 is CASSRDPLNTEAFF. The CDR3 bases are TGTGCCAGCAGCCGGGACCCACTGAACACTGAAGCTTTCTTT.

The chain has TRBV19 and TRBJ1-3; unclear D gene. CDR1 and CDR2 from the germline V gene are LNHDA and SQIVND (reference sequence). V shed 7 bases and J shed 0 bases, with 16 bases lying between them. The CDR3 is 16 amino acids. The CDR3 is CASILGGISSGNTIYF. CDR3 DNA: TGTGCCAGTATTTTGGGCGGAATTAGCTCTGGAAACACCATATATTTT.

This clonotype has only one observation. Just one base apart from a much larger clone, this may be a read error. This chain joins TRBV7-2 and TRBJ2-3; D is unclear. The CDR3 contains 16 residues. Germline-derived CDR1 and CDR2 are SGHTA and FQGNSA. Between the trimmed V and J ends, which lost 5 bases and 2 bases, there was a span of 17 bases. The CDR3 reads CASSPAWILNTDTQYF. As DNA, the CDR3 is TGTGCCAGCAGCCCAGCTTGGATTCTAAACACAGATACGCAGTATTTT.

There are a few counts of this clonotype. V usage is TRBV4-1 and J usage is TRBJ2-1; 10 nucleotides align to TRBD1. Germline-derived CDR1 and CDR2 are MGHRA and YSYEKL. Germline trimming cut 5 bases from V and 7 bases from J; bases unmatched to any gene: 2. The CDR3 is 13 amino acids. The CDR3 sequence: CASSGTGENEQFF. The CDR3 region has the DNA TGCGCCAGCAGCGGGACAGGGGAAAATGAGCAGTTCTTC.

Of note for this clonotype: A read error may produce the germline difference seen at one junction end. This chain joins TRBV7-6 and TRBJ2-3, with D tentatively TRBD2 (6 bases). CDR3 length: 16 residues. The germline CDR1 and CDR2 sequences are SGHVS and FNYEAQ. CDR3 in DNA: TGTGCTAGCAGCTTAGATACTAGCTACGGTACAGATACGCAGTATTTT. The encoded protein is CASSLDTSYGTDTQYF.

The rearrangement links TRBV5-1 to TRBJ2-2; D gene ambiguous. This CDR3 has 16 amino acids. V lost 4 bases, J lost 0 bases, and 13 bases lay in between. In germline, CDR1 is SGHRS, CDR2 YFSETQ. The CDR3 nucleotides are TGCGCCAGCAGCCCCGGTGGAGCCACGAACACCGGGGAGCTGTTTTTT. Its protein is CASSPGGATNTGELFF.

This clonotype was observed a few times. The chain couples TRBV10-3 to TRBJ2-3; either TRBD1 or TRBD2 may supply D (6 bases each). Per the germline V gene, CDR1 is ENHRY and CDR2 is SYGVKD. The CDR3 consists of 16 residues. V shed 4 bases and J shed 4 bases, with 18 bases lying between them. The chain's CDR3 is CAISGLARRGADTQYF. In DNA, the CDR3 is TGTGCCATCAGTGGTCTAGCGAGGAGGGGGGCAGATACGCAGTATTTT.

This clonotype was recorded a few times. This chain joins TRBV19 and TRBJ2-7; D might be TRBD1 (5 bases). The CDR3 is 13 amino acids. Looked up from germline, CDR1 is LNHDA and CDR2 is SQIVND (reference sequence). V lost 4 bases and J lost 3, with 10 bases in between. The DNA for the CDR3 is TGTGCCAGTAGTACCTGGACAAACTACGAGCAGTACTTC. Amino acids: CASSTWTNYEQYF.

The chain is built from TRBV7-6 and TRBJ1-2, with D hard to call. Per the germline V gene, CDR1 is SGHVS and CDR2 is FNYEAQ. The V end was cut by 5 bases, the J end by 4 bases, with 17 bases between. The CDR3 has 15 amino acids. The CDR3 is CASSEGGKVGYGYTF. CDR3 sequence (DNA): TGTGCCAGCAGCGAAGGCGGGAAAGTGGGCTATGGCTACACCTTC.

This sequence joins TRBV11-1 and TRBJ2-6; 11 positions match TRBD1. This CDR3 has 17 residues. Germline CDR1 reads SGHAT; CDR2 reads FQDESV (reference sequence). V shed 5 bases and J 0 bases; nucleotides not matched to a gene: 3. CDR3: CASSLGQGASGANVLTF. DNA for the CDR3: TGTGCCAGCAGCCTAGGACAGGGGGCCTCTGGGGCCAACGTCCTGACTTTC.

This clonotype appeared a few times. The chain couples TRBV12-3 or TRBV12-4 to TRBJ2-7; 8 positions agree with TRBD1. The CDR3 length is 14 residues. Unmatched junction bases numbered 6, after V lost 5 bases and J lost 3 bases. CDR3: CASSPGQGGYEQYV. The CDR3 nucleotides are TGTGCCAGCAGTCCCGGACAGGGAGGCTACGAGCAGTACGTC.

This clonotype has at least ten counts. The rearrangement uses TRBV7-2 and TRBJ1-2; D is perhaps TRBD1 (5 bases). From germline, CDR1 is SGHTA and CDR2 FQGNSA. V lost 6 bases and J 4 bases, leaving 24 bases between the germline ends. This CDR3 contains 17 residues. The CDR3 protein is CASRIKGQHHRGYGYTF. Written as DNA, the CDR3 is TGTGCCAGCAGGATAAAAGGGCAACACCATAGGGGCTATGGCTACACCTTC.

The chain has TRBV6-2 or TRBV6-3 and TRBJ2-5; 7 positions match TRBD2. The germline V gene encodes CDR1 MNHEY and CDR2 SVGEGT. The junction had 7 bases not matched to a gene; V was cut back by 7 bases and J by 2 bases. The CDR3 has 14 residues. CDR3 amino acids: CASNRAGIQETQYF. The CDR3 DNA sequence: TGTGCCAGCAATCGAGCGGGGATACAAGAGACCCAGTACTTC.

The CDR3 loop is CAVHGRVNSPLHF. CDR3 sequence (DNA): TGTGCCGTTCACGGCAGGGTAAATTCACCCCTCCACTTT. The J gene is TRBJ1-6, the V gene TRBV30, with D possibly matching TRBD1 (5 bases). CDR1 is GTSNPN, CDR2 SVGIG, per germline (reference sequence). With 8 bases removed from V and 7 bases from J, the gap between germline ends came to 15 bases. The CDR3 is 13 residues long.

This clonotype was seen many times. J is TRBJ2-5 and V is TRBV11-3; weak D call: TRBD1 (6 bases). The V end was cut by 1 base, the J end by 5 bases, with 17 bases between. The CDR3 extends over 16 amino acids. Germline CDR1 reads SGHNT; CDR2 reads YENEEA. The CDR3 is CASSLGDIFQGETQYF. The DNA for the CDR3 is TGTGCCAGCAGCTTAGGTGACATCTTTCAGGGGGAGACCCAGTACTTC.

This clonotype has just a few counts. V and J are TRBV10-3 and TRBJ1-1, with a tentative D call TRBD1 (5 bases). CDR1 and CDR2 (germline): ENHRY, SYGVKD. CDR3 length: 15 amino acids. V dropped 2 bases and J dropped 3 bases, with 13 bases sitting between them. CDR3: CAISERDAKDTEAFF. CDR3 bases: TGTGCCATCAGTGAGCGGGACGCGAAAGACACTGAAGCTTTCTTT.